This entry features one T cell receptor beta chain sequence. What this receptor recognizes is not known. Base quality data are lacking; no much larger clone is found one base away. The entry originates in a study of shared clonotypes between healthy human individuals (dated by TCRdb to 2018 to 2020). Broadly, across the study: The cohort comprised a couple of women and a few men aged 18 to 49 years. For each donor, CD4 naive and CD4 memory were each given three plates, CD8 naive was given two plates, and CD8 memory was given one plate. Blood TCR repertoires of 5 or 6 healthy adults were deeply sequenced to estimate repertoire size and the extent of clonotype sharing between individuals. Different laboratories and diverse techniques were used to prepare libraries and sequence TCR repertoires, to increase sequencing depth and limit assay-specific biases. Between about 0.8 and 8.9 billion PBMCs per donor were obtained by leukapheresis. What the work shows at the level of the full study, not this receptor alone: Clonotypes shared by all four sorted-subset donors showed higher generation probabilities than non-shared clonotypes. Estimated clonotype richness was generally larger for naive than for memory subsets. Only blood was sampled, and tissue TCR repertoires likely differ from those in blood. Because the study included only a small number of donors, the genetic and exposure-history diversity represented was limited. Pairwise subsampling indicated that sequencing depth was expected to affect the degree of clonotype sharing among donors. Incomplete sequencing was indicated by rarefaction of sorted-subset datasets, despite the large sequencing depth. Across four donors, roughly 5% of naive CD4, around 3.3% of naive CD8, 2.3% of memory CD4, and over 0.35% of memory CD8 clonotypes were shared.

CD8 naive samples were CD45RO-negative cells positively selected for CCR7, giving a CD45RA+CCR7+ population that excluded TemRA cells. The donors were healthy, HIV-negative adults with no recently reported acute infections or vaccinations. Only Caucasian adults living in Nashville, Tennessee, USA were represented among the donors. After blood collection by leukapheresis, PBMCs were isolated using Ficoll-Histopaque density gradient centrifugation and then cryopreserved in the vapor phase of liquid nitrogen. Analytical flow cytometry was used to check the purity and quantity of every magnetically sorted T cell population. Genomic DNA was isolated from each sorted fraction and quantified by UV absorbance on a Nanodrop 2000c. CDR3 length: 13 amino acids, cysteine to phenylalanine. This entry keeps only the CDR3 DNA: 39 bases, framed from base 1. For CDR1 and CDR2, the germline V gene (reference sequence) lists MNHEY and SMNVEV. V is reduced by 1 base and J by 6 bases, leaving a spacing of 9 bases between them.

TCR CDR3 regions were amplified from genomic DNA by multiplex PCR using the deep immunoSEQ assay. Genomic DNA extracted from each cell subset was distributed evenly over all wells of several immunoSEQ 96-well plates, and each plate served as one replicate. Each replicate PCR for sorted subsets received around 210 ng genomic DNA, equal to some 32,000 T cell genomes. Purified libraries were measured with a Qubit 3.0 fluorometer, size-checked on a Bioanalyzer 2100, and measured again with the KAPA Library Quantification kit. Every immunoSEQ 96-well plate was sequenced on a dedicated single-read 150-cycle Illumina NextSeq 550 flow cell. In the paper's pipeline: Because only junctional sequences without quality scores were contained in the immunoSEQ output, filtering matching that applied to full-length reads could not be performed. Sequences were annotated with PyIR, a Python wrapper for IgBLAST v1.9, using IMGT germline references to assign V/J genes and CDR3. Reads with weak V/J assignments (E-value above 1e-6), missing CDR3, stop codons, out-of-frame junctions, or ambiguous translated residues were removed. V3J clonotypes were defined by identical inferred V gene, J gene, and CDR3 amino acid sequence. Percentage overlap between repertoires was computed as shared unique clonotypes divided by the size of the smaller repertoire. Repertoire richness was assessed with RTK rarefaction, the Chao1 estimator, and Recon v2.1 estimates of unobserved clonotypes. Generation probabilities were computed with OLGA for all TCRbeta clonotypes obtained by the gDNA method from a handful of donors. The immuneACCESS repertoire file appears here via TCRdb, limited to in-frame rearrangements. These files lack a portion of the clones; in checked studies, under half of the deficit traces to unresolved V genes, and the cause of the others is not known. V, J and clone size are those of that table, while D and trimming were read from the DNA. Recorded for this sample are roughly 2.1 million clones; around 93% of them occurred a single time. Jointly, the top ten make up roughly 1.8% of the sample.

The sequence was obtained from a man between 18 and 29 years old in good health. Some clones in this sample may be carry-over from other donors' samples. The sequenced material came from naive CD8+ T cells from PBMCs. Read against the paper, the sample's cell subset or site label means: CD45RA+CCR7+. This chain joins TRBV27 to TRBJ1-2; the D gene is perhaps TRBD1, from 5 matching bases. The CDR3 has the sequence CASSLWQGHGYTF. The DNA sequence follows: TGTGCCAGCAGTTTATGGCAGGGCCATGGCTACACCTTC.